The rows below give T cell receptor beta chains drawn from one sample of a study of early T cells in non-severe SARS-CoV-2 infection. TCRdb ran MiXCR on the 5' RACE reads and lists one entry per CDR3 protein. The sample lists around 80,000 distinct CDR3 sequences, roughly 13% occurring once. The sequenced sample was whole blood. The receptors were gathered from an adult who was a healthcare worker with PCR-confirmed SARS-CoV-2 infection or an uninfected control (not recorded which). Both conserved end residues are part of each CDR3.

cdr3_aa v_call
CSVGGGMNTEAFF TRBV29-1
CASSRGAGMNTEAFF TRBV5-1
CASSLGSPGVETQYF TRBV11-3
CASSRDRGRGAEAFF TRBV27
CASSLSTGMNTGELFF TRBV11-2
CASGQFPTNYGYTF TRBV5-5
CASSEGAQRTEAFF TRBV6-6
CAWSVGPGNTIYF TRBV30
CASSSPGQGGSPLHF TRBV5-6
CAISETGGNGKLFF TRBV10-3